These 28 T cell receptor beta chains were all obtained from the same sample, sequenced in a study of cytomegalovirus exposure and HLA in healthy donors. The PCR used 60 Vbeta and 13 Jbeta primers. The repertoire was sequenced with immunoSEQ multiplex PCR; TCRdb's copy has only in-frame clones and lacks some. This sample contains about 84,000 clones. The sequencing input was PBMCs. These receptors were collected from a man aged 50-60 years in good health and CMV-seronegative.

The V gene is TRBV29-1, the J gene TRBJ1-1, with unresolved D. The CDR3 length is 14 residues. Germline CDR1 SQVTM, CDR2 ANQGSEA. Trimming pared 7 bases from V and 3 bases from J, leaving 18 bases between. For the CDR3, the DNA is TGCAGCGCTGTAGAAAGGAGGGTGTACACTGAAGCTTTCTTT. Its protein is CSAVERRVYTEAFF.

This chain joins TRBV4-1 and TRBJ2-7; 11 nucleotides align to TRBD1. The CDR3 extends over 16 amino acids. The germline gives CDR1 MGHRA, CDR2 YSYEKL. Losses at the gene ends were 3 bases for V and 5 bases for J; bases not matched to a gene: 9. DNA of the CDR3: TGCGCCAGCAGCCAGGGACCCCGGGACAGGGGGAACGAGCAGTACTTC. Translating it yields CASSQGPRDRGNEQYF.

This chain uses TRBV27 with TRBJ2-7, with 9 bases fitting TRBD1. This CDR3 spans 16 amino acids. Germline loops: CDR1 MNHEY, CDR2 SMNVEV (reference sequence). With 6 bases clipped from V and 6 bases from J, the junction kept 15 bases outside the gene matches. The CDR3 sequence is CASSTSGTGLPREQYF. The CDR3 region has the DNA TGTGCCAGCAGCACTTCCGGGACAGGGCTCCCTCGCGAGCAGTACTTC.

V usage is TRBV9 and J usage is TRBJ1-4; 7 nucleotides agree with TRBD1. Germline V gene sequence: CDR1 SGDLS, CDR2 YYNGEE. V lost 4 bases, J lost 5 bases, and 11 bases stayed unmatched. This CDR3 spans 16 amino acids. The chain's CDR3 is CASSPGRRTGNEKLFF. CDR3 nucleotides: TGTGCCAGCAGCCCCGGTAGGCGGACAGGAAATGAAAAACTGTTTTTT.

The chain is built from TRBV10-3 and TRBJ2-7; the match to TRBD1 covers 8 bases. J gave up 5 bases and V 2 bases, and 11 bases lay outside the gene matches. CDR1 is ENHRY, CDR2 SYGVKD, per germline. This CDR3 has 16 residues. CDR3 protein: CAISEENGQGADEQYF. In DNA, the CDR3 is TGTGCCATCAGTGAGGAGAATGGACAGGGCGCCGACGAGCAGTACTTC.

V and J are TRBV6-6 and TRBJ1-5; 10 bases are a match to TRBD1. The CDR3 is 15 amino acids. The V segment lost 2 bases and the J segment 7 bases; nucleotides outside the gene matches: 5. Germline CDR1 is MNHNY and CDR2 is SVGAGI (reference sequence). The CDR3 sequence is CASSYRQGANQPQHF. The CDR3 coding sequence is TGTGCCAGCAGTTACAGACAGGGGGCTAACCAGCCCCAGCATTTT.

Details on this clone: Additional DNA sequences in this sample encode the identical CDR3. This sequence joins TRBV13 and TRBJ2-1; 8 bases match TRBD2. After removal of 1 base from V and 7 bases from J, the junction contained 0 bases not matched to a gene. The germline V gene encodes CDR1 PRHDT and CDR2 FYEKMQ (reference sequence). The CDR3 loop spans 13 amino acids. This chain's CDR3 is CASSLAGGNEQFF. The CDR3 DNA is TGTGCCAGCAGCTTAGCGGGGGGGAATGAGCAGTTCTTC.

This chain joins TRBV18 and TRBJ1-2; 8 positions match TRBD1. Germline V CDR1 and CDR2: KGHSH, LQKENI. V was clipped by 3 bases and J by 6 bases; unmatched bases: 3. CDR3 length equals 13 residues. CDR3 nucleotide sequence: TGTGCCAGCTCACCGGACAGGGCCCATGGCTACACCTTC. The encoded protein is CASSPDRAHGYTF.

This chain links TRBV18 with TRBJ2-7; 7 nucleotides agree with TRBD1. V shed 5 bases and J 3 bases; nucleotides not matched to a gene: 16. This CDR3 region has 17 residues. The germline V gene encodes CDR1 KGHSH and CDR2 LQKENI. The CDR3 DNA is TGTGCCAGCTCAACACAACTCGGACACAGGGGTGTCTACGAGCAGTACTTC. Amino acids: CASSTQLGHRGVYEQYF.

This chain links TRBV19 with TRBJ2-7; the match to TRBD1 covers 7 bases. Germline V gene lookup returns CDR1 LNHDA and CDR2 SQIVND (reference sequence). The CDR3 extends over 15 amino acids. V dropped 3 bases and J dropped 1; count of bases not matched to a gene: 6. The chain's CDR3 is CASSIVPGQSYEQYF. As DNA, the CDR3 is TGTGCCAGTAGTATCGTTCCGGGACAGTCCTACGAGCAGTACTTC.

The chain links TRBV4-1 to TRBJ1-2, with D tentatively TRBD1 (6 bases). Per the germline V gene, CDR1 is MGHRA and CDR2 is YSYEKL. CDR3 length: 16 residues. Trimming stripped 1 base from V and 1 base from J, with 13 bases between. The CDR3 spells CASSQGQGPFNYGYTF. CDR3 nucleotide sequence: TGCGCCAGCAGCCAAGGGCAGGGGCCCTTTAACTATGGCTACACCTTC.

This rearrangement joins TRBV27 to TRBJ2-3; tentative D call: TRBD1 (5 bases). V dropped 3 bases and J dropped 7 bases, with 11 bases sitting between them. This CDR3 is 13 amino acids long. Looked up from germline, CDR1 is MNHEY and CDR2 is SMNVEV (reference sequence). In DNA, the CDR3 is TGTGCCAGCAGTTTTATAGGGGTTAATACGCAGTATTTT. Protein sequence: CASSFIGVNTQYF.

This chain links TRBV5-8 with TRBJ1-1, with D perhaps matching TRBD1 (6 bases). CDR1 is SGHTS, CDR2 YDEGEE, per germline. V shed 1 base and J shed 5 bases, with 15 bases lying between them. The CDR3 runs to 15 residues. The CDR3 here is CASSLQRRGGTEAFF. The CDR3 region has the DNA TGTGCCAGCAGCTTGCAGCGCAGGGGTGGGACTGAAGCTTTCTTT.

The chain combines TRBV7-3 with TRBJ2-7; the match to TRBD1 covers 7 bases. Germline V gives CDR1 SGHTA, CDR2 FQGTGA. The CDR3 has 13 residues. V gave up 3 bases and J gave up 3 bases; unmatched junction bases: 2. The CDR3, as DNA: TGTGCCAGCAGCTTTAACAGGGGCTACGAGCAGTACTTC. It translates to CASSFNRGYEQYF.

The V gene is TRBV4-1, the J gene TRBJ2-7, with a weak D call TRBD1 (5 bases). V dropped 2 bases and J dropped 2 bases, with 13 bases sitting between them. The CDR3 consists of 15 residues. Germline V gives CDR1 MGHRA, CDR2 YSYEKL. In DNA, the CDR3 is TGCGCCAGCAGCCAATACCTGGACACAACCTACGAGCAGTACTTC. It codes for CASSQYLDTTYEQYF.

The chain links TRBV6-4 to TRBJ1-1; tentatively, D is TRBD1 (6 bases). The CDR3 contains 12 residues. Germline V gives CDR1 MRHNA, CDR2 SNTAGT. The ends were cut back, 1 base at V and 10 bases at J, with 10 bases in the middle. The CDR3 bases are TGTGCCAGCAGTGACTGGGGGGGGCGAGCTTTCTTT. Amino acids: CASSDWGGRAFF.

Written as DNA, the CDR3 is TGTGCCAGTAGTGGTAGGGGGCGAACGTCTAACTATGGCTACACCTTC. Protein: CASSGRGRTSNYGYTF. The V call is TRBV19, the J call TRBJ1-2, with TRBD1 identical over 7 bases. Trimming at V came to 5 bases and at J to 0 bases, leaving 9 bases not matched to a gene. The CDR3 runs to 16 residues. Germline V gene lookup returns CDR1 LNHDA and CDR2 SQIVND (reference sequence).

J is TRBJ1-2 and V is TRBV7-2; TRBD1 matches at 12 bases. The CDR3 spans 14 residues. V lost 4 bases and J lost 10; bases outside the gene matches: 7. Germline CDR1 reads SGHTA; CDR2 reads FQGNSA. The CDR3 sequence: CASSSLGTGGIYTF. CDR3 nucleotides: TGTGCCAGCAGCTCCCTCGGGACAGGGGGCATCTACACCTTC.

Notes on this clone: Its ends do not fully match the called genes, so a read error is possible. At the DNA level, this CDR3 is encoded by other sequences in the same sample as well. The chain joins TRBV4-2 to TRBJ1-2, with D possibly being TRBD1 (5 bases). The CDR3 covers 15 residues. Germline loops: CDR1 LGHNA, CDR2 YNFKEQ. The CDR3 DNA sequence: TGTGCCAGCAGCCAAGATAGGATAGGGGACTATGGCTACACCTTT. This sequence encodes CASSQDRIGDYGYTF.

This chain uses TRBV7-8 with TRBJ1-1; D ambiguous. This CDR3 has 14 residues. Germline CDR1 reads SGHVS; CDR2 reads FQNEAQ. Trimming took off 1 base at V and 2 bases at J, with 8 bases between the two ends. CDR3 region: CASSLVSGNTEAFF. The DNA for the CDR3 is TGTGCCAGCAGCTTAGTTTCAGGAAACACTGAAGCTTTCTTT.

The chain recombines TRBV7-2 with TRBJ1-5; 11 nucleotides agree with TRBD1. Germline V gives CDR1 SGHTA, CDR2 FQGNSA. The V and J ends lost 3 bases and 0 bases, in that order; junction bases with no gene match: 7. The CDR3 has 18 residues. In DNA, the CDR3 is TGTGCCAGCAGCTTGGGACAGGGGGGCCAGTATAGCAATCAGCCCCAGCATTTT. Amino acid sequence: CASSLGQGGQYSNQPQHF. Full variable domain (rest looked up from reference TRBV7-2 and TRBJ1-5): GAGVSQSPSNKVTEKGKDVELRCDPISGHTALYWYRQSLGQGLEFLIYFQGNSAPDKSGLPSDRFSAERTGGSVSTLTIQRTQQEDSAVYLCASSLGQGGQYSNQPQHFGDGTRLSIL.

V usage is TRBV7-9 and J usage is TRBJ2-7; a possible D gene is TRBD1 (5 bases). The germline CDR1 and CDR2 sequences are SEHNR and FQNEAQ (reference sequence). The CDR3 sequence is 13 residues long. Trimming stripped 5 bases from V and 3 bases from J, with 11 bases between. CDR3 DNA sequence: TGTGCCAGCAGCGAAGCAGGGAACTACGAGCAGTACTTC. Translation: CASSEAGNYEQYF.

The gene calls are TRBV9 and TRBJ2-5; D not certain. V lost 4 bases and J lost 0, with 4 bases in between. CDR1 and CDR2 from the germline V gene are SGDLS and YYNGEE. The CDR3 covers 12 residues. As DNA, the CDR3 is TGTGCCAGCAGCTCAGACCAAGAGACCCAGTACTTC. It specifies CASSSDQETQYF.

The chain is built from TRBV28 and TRBJ2-4, with TRBD1 matching 7 bases. The CDR3 runs 15 residues. Looked up from germline, CDR1 is MDHEN and CDR2 is SYDVKM. The trim removed 3 bases at V and 2 bases at J, leaving 4 bases unmatched. DNA of the CDR3: TGTGCCAGCAGTTTTACAGGGGAACCCAAAAACATTCAGTACTTC. As protein: CASSFTGEPKNIQYF.

This chain links TRBV11-2 with TRBJ2-7, with D tentatively TRBD1 (5 bases). Looked up from germline, CDR1 is SGHAT and CDR2 is FQNNGV. V dropped 5 bases and J dropped 5 bases, with 22 bases sitting between them. This CDR3 has 16 residues. CDR3 DNA sequence: TGTGCCAGCAGCCAATTTAGGGGTCCCCGCCGGGACGAGCAGTACTTC. It yields the protein CASSQFRGPRRDEQYF.

This sequence joins TRBV4-1 and TRBJ2-3, with TRBD2 matching 10 bases. With 0 bases clipped from V and 6 bases from J, the junction kept 9 bases outside the gene matches. Germline V gene data show CDR1 as MGHRA and CDR2 as YSYEKL. This CDR3 comprises 17 residues. CDR3 sequence: CASSQESRLAGPDTQYF. In DNA, the CDR3 is TGCGCCAGCAGCCAAGAGTCCAGACTAGCGGGTCCCGATACGCAGTATTTT.

J is TRBJ1-2 and V is TRBV2, with 8 positions matching TRBD1. Trimming cost V 6 bases and J 8 bases; bases outside gene matches: 5. The CDR3 is 12 amino acids. Germline V gives CDR1 SNHLY, CDR2 FYNNEI. For the CDR3, the DNA is TGTGCCAGCAGAATGACAGGGGACGGCTACACCTTC. Protein sequence: CASRMTGDGYTF.

The rearrangement uses TRBV19 and TRBJ2-5; D is unclear. The DNA end lines up better with TRBJ2-7; the J call may be wrong. Germline lookup yields CDR1 LNHDA and CDR2 SQIVND (reference sequence). This CDR3 spans 14 amino acids. CDR3 in amino acids: CASSMTPLSYEQYF. DNA for the CDR3: TGTGCCAGTAGTATGACTCCACTCAGCTACGAGCAGTACTTC.